This record covers a single T cell receptor (beta chain). This clonotype has a count of ten or more. Its antigen specificity is not known. No per-base quality is available; no much larger clone lies one base away. Libraries of naive CD8 T cells were built from anywhere between about 17,000 and 1,000,000 sorted cells, with 10%, 30% or 50% of the purified RNA used. Naive CD8 T cells, defined as CD8+CD4-CCR7+CD45RA+, were FACS-sorted into RLT Plus buffer on a BD FACSAria II. Around 10 TCR copies' worth of Jurkat RNA were spiked into roughly 19,000-1,000,000 naive CD8 T cell samples to test detection sensitivity. Enrichment of CD8 T cells was done with RosetteSep CD8+ T Cell Enrichment Cocktail plus Ficoll-Paque, and ACK red cell lysis came afterward. Libraries were constructed by PCR. Sequenced on a NextSeq 500. Bulk TCR libraries were prepared as previously described, using TCR primers listed in Table S5. Purification of total RNA was performed with the Qiagen AllPrep DNA/RNA kit. Before analysis, reads from multiple sequencing runs of one library were combined. From the authors' description of their analysis: Reads were retained only if an exact TCR constant sequence was present, and the retained reads were trimmed to 150 nt and grouped according to their 12-nt molecular barcodes. Reads in each barcode group were sub-clustered using a 15% Levenshtein threshold, and a quality-weighted consensus sequence was built for each RNA molecule. Non-functional sequences were excluded, and lower-count sequences lying one edit away from another sequence were also excluded. Barcode sub-clusters with fewer than 20% of the maximum read count were removed, based on fitting two negative binomial distributions. The public reads were reprocessed in TCRdb via fastp at Q25 and MiXCR, keeping in-frame beta chains. Rows with one shared CDR3 protein collapse into an entry with the most common genes and DNA. These V and J calls rely on TCRdb rather than the paper's analysis. The sample profile shows some 320,000 distinct CDR3 sequences; 24% of them were found once. Around 0.74% of the sample is taken by the ten largest.

The data were taken from a study of molecular identifiers for immune sequencing clone quantification listed by TCRdb under 2018. Some background on the complete study: In a replicate experiment, RNA from roughly 20,000 or 100,000 naive CD8 T cells was split into five aliquots, four of which were sequenced. CD8 T cells were used in a methods study to benchmark molecular-identifier clustering-based TCR repertoire sequencing (MIDCIRS) and TCR RNA copy counting.

The full study reports these points: In CMV-specific effector cells, over 98% of molecules were held by clones above 20 RNA copies, whereas under 1% of molecules were held by such clones in naive cells. Modeling gave about 3 recovered TCR RNA copies per cell versus 8 to 10 by digital PCR, implying approximately 30% capture efficiency. Naive libraries contained spiked-in Jurkat TCR RNA (approximately nine copies' worth), which is not part of the donor repertoire. When barcode sub-clustering was omitted, TCR diversity was inflated by chimeric consensus sequences, with chimeras reaching as high as 47%. Spiked-in Jurkat TCR RNA equal to a single cell's worth was reported to be detectable even within one million naive CD8 T cells. Identical TCR molecules sharing a barcode could cause highly expanded clone sizes to be underestimated.

Inclusive of the bounding cysteine and phenylalanine, the CDR3 is 13 residues long. Only the CDR3 portion is preserved as DNA: 39 bases, with reading frame beginning at the first base. Reading the germline V gene gives CDR1 MDHEN and CDR2 SYDVKM. V is clipped by 3 bases and J by 4 bases, and the sequence between their germline boundaries is 9 bases long. The clonotype was recovered from a human donor in good health. Some libraries in this study had Jurkat cell RNA spiked in. The chain is encoded by TRBV28 joined to TRBJ2-5; 5 matching bases give a weak D call of TRBD1. The sequenced material came from naive CD8+ T cells from blood, with Jurkat cell RNA spiked in. In light of the paper, this sample's cell subset or site label describes: FACS-sorted CD8+CD4-CCR7+CD45RA+ naive T cells. The bases are TGTGCCAGCAGTTTGACAGCACGAGAGACCCAGTACTTC. Its translation is CASSLTARETQYF.